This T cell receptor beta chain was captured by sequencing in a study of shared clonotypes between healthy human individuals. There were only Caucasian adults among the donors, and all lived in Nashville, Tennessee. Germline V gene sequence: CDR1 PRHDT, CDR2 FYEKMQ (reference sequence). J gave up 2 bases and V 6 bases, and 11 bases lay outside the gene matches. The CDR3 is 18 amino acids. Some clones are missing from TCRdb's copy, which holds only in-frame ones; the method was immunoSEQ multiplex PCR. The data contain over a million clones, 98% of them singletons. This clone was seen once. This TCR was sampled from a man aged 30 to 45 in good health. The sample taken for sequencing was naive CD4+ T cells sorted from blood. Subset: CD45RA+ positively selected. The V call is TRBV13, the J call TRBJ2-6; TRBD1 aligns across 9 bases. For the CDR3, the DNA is TGTGCCAGCAGGCAATGGGACAGGGAAAACCCTGGGGCCAACGTCCTGACTTTC. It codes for CASRQWDRENPGANVLTF.